The source of this T cell receptor beta chain is a study of identifying expanded T cells in peripheral blood. The CDR3 spans 13 residues. Germline lookup yields CDR1 SGHAT and CDR2 FQNNGV. Trimming took 5 bases from V and 7 from J, leaving 9 bases between them. TCRdb keeps only in-frame clones here, not all; method: immunoSEQ multiplex PCR. In the table there are tens of thousands of clones, roughly 85% of which are singletons. The sample was blood. The sequence was obtained from a person between 18 and 75 years old in good health. The rearrangement joins TRBV11-2 to TRBJ1-6; no firm D call. The CDR3 reads CASSATENSPLHF. Here the CDR3 DNA reads TGTGCCAGCAGCGCCACAGAAAATTCACCCCTCCACTTT.